This TCR beta chain was recovered during a study of blood T cell repertoires in COVID-19. As for the study in general: Sources were T cells, B-cell-depleted T cells, or PBMCs; the material itself was cDNA or gDNA.

As handled by the study authors: By means of reference gene primer amplification, nucleated cell counts were estimated. Here immunoSEQ multiplex PCR was the method, and the copy in TCRdb shows in-frame clones only, minus some. D and trimming were read from the DNA, whereas the V and J calls and clone size are those reported in that table. The sample has hundreds of thousands of clones, about 86% seen once. Living in about two dozen US areas, the participants were between roughly 18 and 89 years of age. Grouping used clinical history reported by participants in a survey and questionnaire. J gave up 9 bases and V 4 bases, and 9 bases lay outside the gene matches. The CDR3 is made up of 14 amino acids. The V gene's germline CDR1 is LGHDT and CDR2 YNNKEL (reference sequence).

This sequence was found in a woman aged 35 to 49 with acute COVID-19. The chain recombines TRBV3-1 (or the pseudogene TRBV3-2) with TRBJ2-3; 8 bases are shared with TRBD2. Sequenced sample: PBMCs or T cells enriched from blood (not recorded which). CDR3 residues: CASSPRPTGGTQYF. The CDR3 DNA is TGTGCCAGCAGCCCCCGACCGACGGGAGGGACGCAGTATTTT.